The 9 T cell receptor beta chains listed next were all sequenced from one sample in a study of spatial heterogeneity in lung cancer. Using its own MiXCR run on the 5' RACE reads, TCRdb lists one record per CDR3 protein. The table shows 49,000 or so distinct CDR3 sequences, with 12% occurring only once. This sample's time point: blood at routine non-recurrence follow-up after resection. This sample comprised PBMCs, obtained at follow-up. These receptors all come from a male donor with early-stage non-small cell lung cancer.

This clonotype has ten or more counts. The V gene is TRBV19, the J gene TRBJ1-2; no clear D gene. V gave up 8 bases and J gave up 1 base, with 14 bases separating them. The CDR3 loop spans 14 amino acids. The V gene's germline CDR1 is LNHDA and CDR2 SQIVND (reference sequence). The CDR3 region is CASDHPGLNYGYTF. The CDR3 bases are TGTGCCAGTGACCATCCAGGCCTTAACTATGGCTACACCTTC.

This clonotype occurred many times. The chain recombines TRBV10-3 with TRBJ2-3, with D perhaps matching TRBD1 (6 bases). This CDR3 has 17 amino acids. Trimming removed 0 bases from V and 3 bases from J, with 16 bases in between. CDR1 and CDR2 (germline): ENHRY, SYGVKD. CDR3 protein: CAISESNAGERTDTQYF. The CDR3 DNA reads TGTGCCATCAGTGAGTCGAATGCAGGGGAAAGGACAGATACGCAGTATTTT.

This clonotype was seen many times. V is TRBV12-3 or TRBV12-4 and J is TRBJ2-5; no definite D call. The CDR3 covers 13 residues. The ends were cut back, 5 bases at V and 5 bases at J, with 12 bases in the middle. The CDR3 bases are TGTGCCAGCAGTAAACAGCGTATGGAGACCCAGTACTTC. Residues: CASSKQRMETQYF.

This clonotype was seen ten or more times. CDR3 nucleotides: TGTGCCAGCAGCCAGGGACAGGGGGAATCTCACACCTTC. Translating it yields CASSQGQGESHTF. The genes are TRBV4-2 and TRBJ1-2; 11 bases line up with TRBD1. Trimming removed 3 bases from V and 12 bases from J; junction bases left unmatched: 6. There are 13 residues in the CDR3. The germline CDR1 and CDR2 sequences are LGHNA and YNFKEQ.

This chain uses TRBV7-3 with TRBJ2-1, with TRBD1 matching over 9 bases. Trimming took 5 bases from V and 8 from J; bases not matched to a gene: 7. CDR3 length: 14 residues. Germline CDR1 reads SGHTA; CDR2 reads FQGTGA. Here the CDR3 reads CASSGRQGVDEQFF. The DNA of the CDR3 is TGTGCCAGCAGCGGACGACAGGGGGTCGATGAGCAGTTCTTC.

The CDR3 reads CASSLGVDNEQFF. The DNA for the CDR3 is TGTGCCAGCAGCTTAGGGGTAGACAATGAGCAGTTCTTC. The V and J genes are TRBV7-2 and TRBJ2-1; no clear D gene. CDR3 size: 13 residues. Germline CDR1 and CDR2: SGHTA and FQGNSA. The V gene lost 1 base and the J gene lost 5 bases, with 6 bases spanning the gap.

This clonotype was seen a handful of times. J is TRBJ1-6 and V is TRBV10-3, with a tentative D call TRBD1 (5 bases). The V gene's germline CDR1 is ENHRY and CDR2 SYGVKD. The V end lost 8 bases, the J end lost 9 bases, and 17 bases lay between the germline ends. This CDR3 region has 14 residues. The CDR3 here is CAIANPDSFSPLHF. CDR3 nucleotides: TGTGCCATCGCAAACCCAGACAGTTTTTCACCCCTCCACTTT.

As concerns this clonotype: Possible read error: a much larger clone is one base away. The V gene is TRBV10-3, the J gene TRBJ2-1, with TRBD2 matching over 8 bases. V shed 6 bases and J 8 bases; nucleotides not matched to a gene: 3. In germline, CDR1 is ENHRY, CDR2 SYGVKD. The CDR3 sequence is 12 residues long. CDR3 sequence reads: CAIRGTSDEQFF. DNA for the CDR3: TGTGCCATCAGAGGGACTAGTGATGAGCAGTTCTTC.

This rearrangement joins TRBV7-2 to TRBJ2-3, with D tentatively TRBD1 or TRBD2 (5 bases each). The germline V and J ends were trimmed by 2 bases and 4 bases, with 13 bases remaining between them. CDR3 length: 15 amino acids. CDR1 and CDR2 (germline): SGHTA, FQGNSA. The CDR3 coding sequence is TGTGCCAGCAGCTTAAGTAGTCTGGGGGCAGATACGCAGTATTTT. The encoded protein is CASSLSSLGADTQYF.